The source of this T cell receptor (beta chain) is a study of OX40 agonist ivuxolimab in advanced cancers. For the wider study: Ivuxolimab was a fully human IgG2 agonistic monoclonal antibody targeting the costimulatory receptor OX40 (CD134). Partial responses occurred in three dose-escalation patients: two with cutaneous melanoma and one with hepatocellular carcinoma. The paper reports the monotherapy dose-escalation portion (N of about 50 patients) of the phase I ivuxolimab trial. The point of sequencing TCRbeta in the periphery was to test whether ivuxolimab changed TCR sequence diversity and drove clonal T-cell expansion. In the dose-escalation cohort, around four fifths of patients were male, and the mean age was approximately 60 years with a range of roughly 20 to 79. Among the roughly 52 dose-escalation patients, about 20 had hepatocellular carcinoma, about 15 melanoma, 9 renal cell carcinoma and 9 head and neck cancer. Prior anti-PD-1, anti-PD-L1 or anti-CTLA-4 therapy was permitted, and approximately 42% of dose-escalation patients had received checkpoint inhibitors. Intravenous ivuxolimab was administered to patients every 2 weeks at six dose levels: 0.01, 0.1, 0.3, 1.5, 3 and 10 mg/kg. Study-wide conclusions, independent of this receptor: At doses of 0.1 to 3.0 mg/kg, clonal expansion of both CD4+ and CD8+ T cells in blood was seen between baseline and week 6. The antigen specificity of the clonally expanded peripheral T cells was not determined. After ivuxolimab, CD8+ T cells had more expanded clones than CD4+ T cells on average. In the 0.1-3.0 mg/kg groups, partial responders were among the patients with the lowest normalized peripheral clonal expansion, particularly in CD8+ T cells. Low levels of normalized T-cell clonal expansion were also seen in some patients who did not respond.

Genomic DNA was extracted from sorted cells for sequencing of the TCRbeta CDR3 region. The immunoSEQ Assay was used for sequencing of TCRbeta CDR3 regions. Imported from immuneACCESS, the table was reduced by TCRdb to in-frame sequences with V and J called. These copies leave out some clones; in studies compared against another copy, an unresolved V gene accounts for under half, and the cause of the remainder is not known. Within this sample are under 80,000 clones, with 70% to 90% of them counted one time only. Of the sample, around 2% is held by the ten largest clones. Patients with autoimmune disease history or receiving systemic immunosuppression were excluded from the trial. Peripheral blood for TCR sequencing was collected from all dose cohorts at baseline, on cycle 4 day 1, and on cycle 7 day 1. Samples came from an open-label, multicenter, first-in-human phase I dose-escalation trial of ivuxolimab. Adults with locally advanced or metastatic head and neck squamous cell, hepatocellular, melanoma or renal cell carcinoma were enrolled in the trial. CD4+ and CD8+ T cells were sorted separately from peripheral blood before TCR sequencing.

The CDR3 holds 18 amino acids from the cysteine to the phenylalanine. The retained sequence is limited to the CDR3, 54 bases, with the frame set at the first base. The germline V gene provides CDR1 SNHLY and CDR2 FYNNEI. Relative to germline, V is missing 5 bases and J is missing 1 base, with 11 bases of the junction outside any gene match. With regard to this clone: No cognate antigen has been identified for it. The input lacks base qualities; no much larger clone sits a single base away.

Recombination linked TRBV2 to TRBJ2-4, with 10 bases aligning to TRBD2. Material: CD4+ or CD8+ T cells sorted from blood, obtained in a trial of the OX40 agonist ivuxolimab. The sequence derives from an adult with an advanced solid tumor such as melanoma, head and neck, liver or kidney cancer. The CDR3 region: CASSQRPSGSSAKNIQYF. The DNA sequence is given as TGTGCCAGCAGTCAACGTCCTAGCGGGAGTTCTGCCAAAAACATTCAGTACTTC.